This TCR beta chain was sequenced for a study of blood T cell repertoires in COVID-19. Study details: Samples came from the United States, Italy and Spain, spanning acute and convalescent COVID-19. PBMCs, B-cell-depleted T cells, or T cells provided the cDNA or gDNA that made up the material.

Authors' analysis steps: Counts of nucleated cells, estimated from reference gene primer amplification, were obtained. Libraries were prepared by immunoSEQ multiplex PCR; TCRdb keeps only in-frame clonotypes and omits some of them. The V and J calls and clone size are taken from that table; D and trimming were inferred from the DNA. The sample has fewer than 200,000 clones, 88% seen once. Material for sequencing was peripheral blood. This sequence was found in a man in his fifties or sixties with acute or convalescent COVID-19.

CDR3: CASSPQRAGGQETQYF. The CDR3 region has the DNA TGTGCCAGCAGTCCCCAAAGAGCGGGGGGACAAGAGACCCAGTACTTC. J is TRBJ2-5 and V is TRBV27; the match to TRBD2 covers 9 bases. CDR3 length: 16 amino acids. V was pared by 5 bases and J by 2 bases, with 9 bases of the junction left unmatched. Germline-derived CDR1 and CDR2 are MNHEY and SMNVEV (reference sequence).